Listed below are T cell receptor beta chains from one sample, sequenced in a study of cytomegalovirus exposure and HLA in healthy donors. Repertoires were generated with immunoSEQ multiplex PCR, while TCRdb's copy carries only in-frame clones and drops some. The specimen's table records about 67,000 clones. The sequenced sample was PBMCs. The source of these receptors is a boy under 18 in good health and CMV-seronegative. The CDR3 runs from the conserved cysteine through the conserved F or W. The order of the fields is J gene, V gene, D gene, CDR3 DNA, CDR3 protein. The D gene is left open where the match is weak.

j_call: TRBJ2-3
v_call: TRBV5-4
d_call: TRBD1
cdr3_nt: TGTGCCAGCAGCGACAGGGGGCGTCCTCGGGATACGCAGTATTTT
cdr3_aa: CASSDRGRPRDTQYF

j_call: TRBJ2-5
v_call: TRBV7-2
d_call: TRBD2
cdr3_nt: TGTGCCAGCAGCATTAGCGGGGCTGGGGGGGAAGAGACCCAGTACTTC
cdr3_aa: CASSISGAGGEETQYF

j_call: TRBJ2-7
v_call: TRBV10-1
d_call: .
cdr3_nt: TGCGCCAGCAATACAGGGAATTACGAGCAGTACTTC
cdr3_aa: CASNTGNYEQYF

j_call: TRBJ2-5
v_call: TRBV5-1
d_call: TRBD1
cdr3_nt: TGCGCCAGCAGCTCTAATACAGGGGGAGAGACCCAGTACTTC
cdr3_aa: CASSSNTGGETQYF

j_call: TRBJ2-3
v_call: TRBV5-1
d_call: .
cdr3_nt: TGCGCCAGCAGCTTGACAGGGCGGGATACGCAGTATTTT
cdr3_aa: CASSLTGRDTQYF

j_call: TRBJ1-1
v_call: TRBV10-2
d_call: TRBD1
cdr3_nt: TGCGCCAGCAGCGGTGGACAGGGGGCAAGTTTAGGCACTGAAGCTTTCTTT
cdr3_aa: CASSGGQGASLGTEAFF

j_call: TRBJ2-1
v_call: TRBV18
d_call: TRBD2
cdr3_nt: TGTGCCAGCTCACCACCGGGGACTAGTGGCGATGAGCAGTTCTTC
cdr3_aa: CASSPPGTSGDEQFF

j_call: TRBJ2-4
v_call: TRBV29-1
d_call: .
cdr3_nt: TGCAGGGCTGACCAGGGCAAAAACATTCAGTACTTC
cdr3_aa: CRADQGKNIQYF

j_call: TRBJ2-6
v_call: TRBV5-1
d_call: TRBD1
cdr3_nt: TGCGCCAGCAGCTTTCACAAGGACAGGGTGTCGGGGGCCAACGTCCTGACTTTC
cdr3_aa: CASSFHKDRVSGANVLTF

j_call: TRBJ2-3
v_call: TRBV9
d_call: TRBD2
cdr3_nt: TGTGCCAGCAGCTCGGGACTAGCGGGAGGGCCCGGGGATACGCAGTATTTT
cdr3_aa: CASSSGLAGGPGDTQYF

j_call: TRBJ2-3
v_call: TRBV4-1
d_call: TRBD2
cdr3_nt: TGCGCCAGCAGCCAAGACCTCGGGGGAGCGGGGGGACGCACAGATACGCAGTATTTT
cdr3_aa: CASSQDLGGAGGRTDTQYF

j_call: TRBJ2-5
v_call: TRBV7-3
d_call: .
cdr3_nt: TGTGCCAGCAGCAGTCCCGGGGAGACCCAGTACTTC
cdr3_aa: CASSSPGETQYF

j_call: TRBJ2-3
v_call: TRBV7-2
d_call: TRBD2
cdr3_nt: TGTGCCAGCAGCCCCCGACTAGCGGGAGGAGATACGCAGTATTTT
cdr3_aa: CASSPRLAGGDTQYF

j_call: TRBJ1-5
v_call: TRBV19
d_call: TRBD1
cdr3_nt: TGTGCCAGTAGTACGGACAGGATGTATCAGCCCCAGCATTTT
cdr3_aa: CASSTDRMYQPQHF

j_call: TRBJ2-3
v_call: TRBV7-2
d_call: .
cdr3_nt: TGTGCCAGCAGCTCCCGGGCGGGGCCAGATACGCAGTATTTT
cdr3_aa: CASSSRAGPDTQYF

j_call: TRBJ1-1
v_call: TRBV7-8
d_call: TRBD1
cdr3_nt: TGTGCCAGCAGCCTATTTTCCGGACAGGGCTCGAACACTGAAGCTTTCTTT
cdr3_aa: CASSLFSGQGSNTEAFF

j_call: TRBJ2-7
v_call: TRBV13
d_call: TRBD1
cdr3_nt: TGTGCCAGCAGCCTTACCGGAGACAGGGTAAGCTACGAGCAGTACTTC
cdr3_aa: CASSLTGDRVSYEQYF

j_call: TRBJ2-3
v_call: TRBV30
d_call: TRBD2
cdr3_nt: TGTGCCTGGAGTCTAGGAGGCCTTGCGGGGGGAAAAGATACGCAGTATTTT
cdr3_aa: CAWSLGGLAGGKDTQYF

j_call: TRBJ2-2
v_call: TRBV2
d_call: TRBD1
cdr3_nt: TGTGCCAGCAGGGGGACAGGGGGCAACACCGGGGAGCTGTTTTTT
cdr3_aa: CASRGTGGNTGELFF

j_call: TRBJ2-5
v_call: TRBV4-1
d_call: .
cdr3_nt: TGCGCCAGCACCGGCATAGGGGTCTCGGAGACCCAGTACTTC
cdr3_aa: CASTGIGVSETQYF

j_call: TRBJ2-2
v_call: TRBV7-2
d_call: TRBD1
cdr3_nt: TGTGCCAGCAGCTTAGGACAGGGTGACACCGGGGAGCTGTTTTTT
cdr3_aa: CASSLGQGDTGELFF

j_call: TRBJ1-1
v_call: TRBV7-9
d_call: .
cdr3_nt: TGTGCCAGCAGCCCAACGGGTTATGAAGCTTTCTTT
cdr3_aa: CASSPTGYEAFF

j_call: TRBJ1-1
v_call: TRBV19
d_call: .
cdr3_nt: TGTGCCAGTAGTATTCCGGGAGGGATGAACACTGAAGCTTTCTTT
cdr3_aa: CASSIPGGMNTEAFF

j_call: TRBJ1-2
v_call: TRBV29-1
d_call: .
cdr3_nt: TGCAGCGTTGAGGCGGGAGGAGGTGTTGGTGGCTACACCTTC
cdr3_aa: CSVEAGGGVGGYTF

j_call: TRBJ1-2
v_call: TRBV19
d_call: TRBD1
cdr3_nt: TGTGCCATCTTGACTACCGGGACAGGGAAAACTTCCAGATACACCTTC
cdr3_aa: CAILTTGTGKTSRYTF

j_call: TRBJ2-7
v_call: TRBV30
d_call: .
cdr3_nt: TGTGCCTGGAGTGTAATGACAGGGCGGGGTGGCGAGCAGTACTTC
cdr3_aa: CAWSVMTGRGGEQYF

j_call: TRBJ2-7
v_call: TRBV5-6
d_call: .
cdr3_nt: TGTGCCAGCAGCCCAGGGGTCTGGGCCTCCTACGAGCAGTACTTC
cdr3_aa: CASSPGVWASYEQYF

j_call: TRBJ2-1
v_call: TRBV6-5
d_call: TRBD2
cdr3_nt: TGTGCCAGCAGTGGGTATCAGACTAGCGTCAATGAGCAGTTCTTC
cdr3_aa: CASSGYQTSVNEQFF

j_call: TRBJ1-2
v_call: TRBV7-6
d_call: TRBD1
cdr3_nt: TGTGCCAGCAGCCGGGGACAGGGGAGACCTTCTGACTATGGCTACACCTTC
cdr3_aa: CASSRGQGRPSDYGYTF

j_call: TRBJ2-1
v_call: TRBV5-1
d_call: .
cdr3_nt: TGCGCCAGCAGCTTGAACAGTAACAATGAGCAGTTCTTC
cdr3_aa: CASSLNSNNEQFF

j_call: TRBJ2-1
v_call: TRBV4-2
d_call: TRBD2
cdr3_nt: TGTGCCAGCAGCCAAGATAGGGGCAGCGGGAGGGCTTACAATGAGCAGTTCTTC
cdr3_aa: CASSQDRGSGRAYNEQFF

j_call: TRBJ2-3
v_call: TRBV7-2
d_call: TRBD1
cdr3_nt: TGTGCCAGCAGCTCACGACAGGGAATCGATACGCAGTATTTT
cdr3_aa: CASSSRQGIDTQYF

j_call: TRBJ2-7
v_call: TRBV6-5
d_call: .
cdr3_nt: TGTGCCAGCAGTTACGGCGAGGGTAGCTACGAGCAGTACTTC
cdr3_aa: CASSYGEGSYEQYF

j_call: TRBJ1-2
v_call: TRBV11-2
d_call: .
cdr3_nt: TGTGCCAGCAGCCACTATACCCAGGGTCCCCCTAACTATGGCTACACCTTC
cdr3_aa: CASSHYTQGPPNYGYTF

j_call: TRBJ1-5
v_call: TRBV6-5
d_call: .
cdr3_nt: TGTGCCAGCAGTTACTCGATGCAGGCGGGGGACCAGCCCCAGCATTTT
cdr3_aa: CASSYSMQAGDQPQHF

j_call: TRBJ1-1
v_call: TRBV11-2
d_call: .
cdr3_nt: TGTGCCAGCAGCTCGGTTAGTCTGATGAACACTGAAGCTTTCTTT
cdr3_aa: CASSSVSLMNTEAFF

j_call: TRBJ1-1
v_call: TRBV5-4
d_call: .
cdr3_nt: TGTGCCAGCAGCCCCGGGTTGAACACTGAAGCTTTCTTT
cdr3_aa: CASSPGLNTEAFF

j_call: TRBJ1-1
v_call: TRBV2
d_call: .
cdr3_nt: TGTGCCAGCAGTGTACAGGGAGCTGAAGCTTTCTTT
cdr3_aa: CASSVQGAEAFF

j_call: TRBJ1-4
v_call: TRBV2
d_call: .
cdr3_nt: TGTGCCAGCAGAACCGACAGGTTGGGGGAAAAACTGTTTTTT
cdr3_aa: CASRTDRLGEKLFF

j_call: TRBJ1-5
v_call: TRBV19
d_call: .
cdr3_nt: TGTGCCAGTAGTATGGGCCAGTATAGCAATCAGCCCCAGCATTTT
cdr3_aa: CASSMGQYSNQPQHF

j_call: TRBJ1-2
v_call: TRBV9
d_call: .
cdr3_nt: TGTGCCAGCAGCTCCACGGTTTCACCCACTGGCTACACCTTC
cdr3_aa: CASSSTVSPTGYTF

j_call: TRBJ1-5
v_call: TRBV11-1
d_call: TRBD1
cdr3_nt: TGTGCCAGCAGCTTACGACAGGGCCCAAATCAGCCCCAGCATTTT
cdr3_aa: CASSLRQGPNQPQHF

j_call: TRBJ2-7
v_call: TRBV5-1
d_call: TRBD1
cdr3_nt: TGCGCCAGCCACGGACAGGGGGTTGAGGAGCAGTACTTC
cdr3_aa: CASHGQGVEEQYF

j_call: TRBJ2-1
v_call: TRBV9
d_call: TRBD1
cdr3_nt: TGTGCCAGCAGCGTTAGGGGACAGGGGTACAATGAGCAGTTCTTC
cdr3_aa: CASSVRGQGYNEQFF

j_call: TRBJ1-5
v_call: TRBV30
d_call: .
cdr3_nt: TGTGCCTGGAGTGTACGGGCCACAGGTAATCAGCCCCAGCATTTT
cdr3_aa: CAWSVRATGNQPQHF

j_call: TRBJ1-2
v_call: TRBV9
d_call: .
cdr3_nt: TGTGCCAGCAGCGTAGGGCTGCAGGGGAGTTCTAACTATGGCTACACCTTC
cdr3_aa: CASSVGLQGSSNYGYTF

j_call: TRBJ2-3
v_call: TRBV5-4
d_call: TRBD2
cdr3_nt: TGTGCCAGCAGCTGGACTAGCGGGGGGGCCCCGGATACGCAGTATTTT
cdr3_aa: CASSWTSGGAPDTQYF

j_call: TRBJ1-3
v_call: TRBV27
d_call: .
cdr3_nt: TGTGCCAGCAGGCCCAACACCCGCTCTGGAAACACCATATATTTT
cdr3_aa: CASRPNTRSGNTIYF

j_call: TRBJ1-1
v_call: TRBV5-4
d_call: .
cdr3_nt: TGTGCCAGCAGCTTGGCCGGCTGGACTCGAGGGGCTTTCTTT
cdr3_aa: CASSLAGWTRGAFF

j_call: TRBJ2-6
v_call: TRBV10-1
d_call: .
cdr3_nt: TGCGCCAGCAGTCCCCGGGGGACTGGGGCCAACGTCCTGACTTTC
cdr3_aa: CASSPRGTGANVLTF

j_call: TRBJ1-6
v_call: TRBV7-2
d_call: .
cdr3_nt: TGTGCCAGCAGCTTAGCGGGGGGTCTCCTCCACTTT
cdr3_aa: CASSLAGGLLHF

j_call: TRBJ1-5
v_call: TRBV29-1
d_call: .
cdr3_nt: TGCAGCGTTCCGCTGACTAGGGACCCATATAGCAATCAGCCCCAGCATTTT
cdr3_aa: CSVPLTRDPYSNQPQHF

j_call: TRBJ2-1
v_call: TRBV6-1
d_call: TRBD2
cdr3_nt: TGTGCCAGCAGTGAAGTCGGCGGGGGGGGCAATGAGCAGTTCTTC
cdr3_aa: CASSEVGGGGNEQFF

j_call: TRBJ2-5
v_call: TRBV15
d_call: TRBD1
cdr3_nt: TGTGCCACCAGCAACAGCCCTTTAGACAGGGGAAAAGAGACCCAGTACTTC
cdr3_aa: CATSNSPLDRGKETQYF

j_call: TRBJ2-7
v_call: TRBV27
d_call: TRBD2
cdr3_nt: TGTGCCAGCAGTCCCCTACGGGAGGGCCGGTACGAGCAGTACTTC
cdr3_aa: CASSPLREGRYEQYF

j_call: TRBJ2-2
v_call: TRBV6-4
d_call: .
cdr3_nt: TGTGCCAGCAGTGAGCAGGTCACCGGGGAGCTGTTTTTT
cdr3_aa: CASSEQVTGELFF

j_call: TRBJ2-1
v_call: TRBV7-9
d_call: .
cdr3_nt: TGTGCCAGCAGCTCTCCGCAACAGGCTATCAATGAGCAGTTCTTC
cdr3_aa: CASSSPQQAINEQFF